Below, 20 T cell receptor beta chains from the same sample are listed, as sequenced in a study of blood T cell repertoires in COVID-19. TCRdb keeps only in-frame clones here, not all; method: immunoSEQ multiplex PCR. The table has 200,000 or so clones, roughly nine tenths seen once. The sequenced sample was peripheral blood. The origin of the receptors is a woman aged 50 to 65 with acute or convalescent COVID-19.

The chain is built from TRBV5-4 and TRBJ2-3; D unresolved. V dropped 4 bases and J dropped 2 bases, with 11 bases sitting between them. The V gene's germline CDR1 is SGHNT and CDR2 YYREEE (reference sequence). The length of the CDR3 is 14 residues. CDR3 region: CASSLQSPTDTQYF. In DNA form, the CDR3 reads TGTGCCAGCAGCCTGCAAAGCCCCACAGATACGCAGTATTTT.

This clone was detected once. The chain couples TRBV5-1 to TRBJ1-1; TRBD1 might be the D (5 bases). The CDR3 consists of 14 residues. Germline loops: CDR1 SGHRS, CDR2 YFSETQ. The V and J ends lost 1 base and 5 bases respectively, with 12 bases between them. DNA of the CDR3: TGCGCCAGCAGCTTGTCGACGGGGGGGACTGAAGCTTTCTTT. The encoded protein is CASSLSTGGTEAFF.

The chain couples TRBV27 to TRBJ2-7, with a possible D match to TRBD1 (6 bases). The CDR3 length is 13 residues. V lost 6 bases and J lost 1, with 10 bases in between. Looked up from germline, CDR1 is MNHEY and CDR2 is SMNVEV (reference sequence). This chain's CDR3 is CASRFRGSYEQYF. CDR3 DNA sequence: TGTGCCAGCAGATTTAGGGGGTCCTACGAGCAGTACTTC.

This clone showed up just once. This rearrangement joins TRBV6-5 to TRBJ2-1; weak D call: TRBD2 (6 bases). Trimming removed 2 bases at V and 8 bases at J, with 10 bases between. Germline CDR1 MNHEY, CDR2 SVGAGI. The CDR3 totals 13 residues. The CDR3 spells CASSYRSGHEQFF. The CDR3 nucleotides are TGTGCCAGCAGTTACCGTAGCGGACATGAGCAGTTCTTC.

The rearrangement links TRBV5-1 to TRBJ2-7, with 10 nucleotides matching TRBD1. V shed 3 bases, J shed 3 bases, and the junction held 3 bases outside the gene matches. CDR1 SGHRS and CDR2 YFSETQ come from the germline V gene. This CDR3 is built from 14 residues. In nucleotides, the CDR3 is TGCGCCAGCAGCTGGGGACAGGGGAGCTACGAGCAGTACTTC. Protein sequence: CASSWGQGSYEQYF.

The DNA for the CDR3 is TGTGCCAGCAGCTTGGTGGCGGACAGGGAGAAGCCCCAGCATTTT. This sequence encodes CASSLVADREKPQHF. V gene TRBV5-6 combines with J gene TRBJ1-5, with 8 bases aligning to TRBD1. CDR3 length: 15 amino acids. Germline trimming cut 0 bases from V and 8 bases from J; bases unmatched to any gene: 7. In germline, CDR1 is SGHDT, CDR2 YYEEEE.

The chain links TRBV19 to TRBJ1-3; a weak D match, TRBD1 (6 bases). Germline V gene lookup returns CDR1 LNHDA and CDR2 SQIVND (reference sequence). This CDR3 has 15 residues. Trimming shortened V by 1 base and J by 4 bases, and 11 bases separated the two germline ends. The CDR3 DNA follows: TGTGCCAGTAGTATAGCAGACACAGGGGGAAACACCATATATTTT. It codes for CASSIADTGGNTIYF.

V is TRBV11-2 and J is TRBJ2-7; no clear D gene. There are 12 residues in the CDR3. Germline-derived CDR1 and CDR2 are SGHAT and FQNNGV. V lost 5 bases, J lost 5 bases, and 10 bases lay in between. The CDR3 DNA reads as TGTGCCAGCAGCCCAAGGAGCGACGAGCAGTACTTC. Residues: CASSPRSDEQYF.

The chain combines TRBV7-3 with TRBJ2-2; 9 bases match TRBD1. Germline V gene sequence: CDR1 SGHTA, CDR2 FQGTGA. Trimming cost V 5 bases and J 4 bases; bases outside gene matches: 14. The CDR3 runs 18 residues. This chain's CDR3 is CASSLYHPGQGFTGELFF. The CDR3 DNA follows: TGTGCCAGCAGCCTTTACCACCCGGGACAGGGATTCACCGGGGAGCTGTTTTTT.

The rearrangement links TRBV5-4 to TRBJ2-1, with D tentatively TRBD2 (6 bases). Germline CDR1 is SGHNT and CDR2 is YYREEE (reference sequence). Trimming shortened V by 2 bases and J by 6 bases, and 15 bases separated the two germline ends. The CDR3 sequence is 15 residues long. As DNA, the CDR3 is TGTGCCAGCAGCTTCGTAGCGGATGGGACCAATGAGCAGTTCTTC. Encoded protein: CASSFVADGTNEQFF.

The chain recombines TRBV6-5 with TRBJ2-7, with 7 positions matching TRBD2. Losses at the gene ends were 6 bases for V and 3 bases for J; bases not matched to a gene: 5. Germline V lookup: CDR1 MNHEY, CDR2 SVGAGI. CDR3 length: 13 amino acids. The DNA of the CDR3 is TGTGCCAGCAGGGGGGGGTCGGACTACGAGCAGTACTTC. As protein: CASRGGSDYEQYF.

This clone was picked up one time. V is TRBV5-1 and J is TRBJ2-2; 14 nucleotides line up with TRBD2. From germline, CDR1 is SGHRS and CDR2 YFSETQ. The junction had 0 bases not matched to a gene; V was cut back by 7 bases and J by 1 base. CDR3 length: 15 residues. The CDR3, as DNA: TGCGCCAGCGGGACTAGCGGGAGGAACACCGGGGAGCTGTTTTTT. This sequence encodes CASGTSGRNTGELFF.

The genes are TRBV4-3 and TRBJ2-3; 9 bases line up with TRBD2. CDR3 length equals 17 residues. In germline, CDR1 is LGHNA, CDR2 YSLEER. The junction had 10 bases not matched to a gene; V was cut back by 4 bases and J by 2 bases. Here the CDR3 DNA reads TGCGCCAGCAGCCCCGTTAGCGGGAGACCATCCACAGATACGCAGTATTTT. It specifies CASSPVSGRPSTDTQYF.

This chain uses TRBV2 with TRBJ1-2; D possibly corresponds to TRBD1 (5 bases). This CDR3 contains 14 residues. V was shortened by 3 bases and J by 2 bases, with 10 bases between the two germline ends. Germline values: CDR1 SNHLY, CDR2 FYNNEI. CDR3 loop: CASSDGGYNYGYTF. The CDR3 bases are TGTGCCAGCAGTGATGGGGGGTACAACTATGGCTACACCTTC.

The rearrangement uses TRBV7-2 and TRBJ2-7; D is unresolved. This CDR3 spans 11 amino acids. Trimming cost V 5 bases and J 7 bases, with 9 bases left between them. Germline values: CDR1 SGHTA, CDR2 FQGNSA. CDR3 residues: CASSLSLEQYF. CDR3 bases: TGTGCCAGCAGCCTATCCCTTGAGCAGTACTTC.

This clone has just one count. The V and J genes are TRBV6-5 and TRBJ2-5, with 9 bases fitting TRBD2. V gave up 0 bases and J gave up 5 bases; unmatched junction bases: 7. This CDR3 is built from 16 residues. Germline assignment: CDR1 MNHEY and CDR2 SVGAGI. CDR3: CASSYSLGGRGETQYF. The CDR3 nucleotides read TGTGCCAGCAGTTACTCCCTCGGCGGGAGGGGCGAGACCCAGTACTTC.

The chain combines TRBV19 with TRBJ2-6, with 8 positions matching TRBD1. Germline V lookup: CDR1 LNHDA, CDR2 SQIVND (reference sequence). The ends lost 5 bases at V and 0 bases at J; junction bases unmatched: 6. The CDR3 covers 17 residues. DNA of the CDR3: TGTGCCAGTAGTGACGGACAGGGCGTCTCTGGGGCCAACGTCCTGACTTTC. It encodes CASSDGQGVSGANVLTF.

V gene TRBV5-4 combines with J gene TRBJ2-5, with D perhaps TRBD1 (5 bases). The CDR3 has 13 amino acids. The V and J ends lost 1 base and 5 bases respectively, with 9 bases between them. Germline V gene sequence: CDR1 SGHNT, CDR2 YYREEE (reference sequence). CDR3 loop: CASSLSGKETQYF. The CDR3, as DNA: TGTGCCAGCAGCTTGTCAGGGAAGGAGACCCAGTACTTC.

This rearrangement joins TRBV15 to TRBJ2-3; TRBD2 matches 13 bases. The junction had 10 bases not matched to a gene; V was cut back by 4 bases and J by 6 bases. Germline lookup yields CDR1 LNHNV and CDR2 YYDKDF (reference sequence). The CDR3 consists of 17 residues. CDR3: CATSMTRLAGGGDTQYF. CDR3 DNA sequence: TGTGCCACCAGCATGACCCGACTAGCGGGGGGTGGGGATACGCAGTATTTT.

The CDR3 loop is CASSLYRIGGETQYF. In DNA form, the CDR3 reads TGTGCCAGTAGTTTGTACAGGATAGGAGGGGAGACCCAGTACTTC. The chain is built from TRBV19 and TRBJ2-5, with a tentative D call TRBD2 (6 bases). In germline, CDR1 is LNHDA, CDR2 SQIVND (reference sequence). Trimming took 5 bases from V and 5 from J, leaving 18 bases between them. The CDR3 is 15 amino acids.